The 26 T cell receptor beta chains in this list originate from one sample, sequenced in a study of blood T cell repertoires in COVID-19. Method: immunoSEQ multiplex PCR; TCRdb's copy keeps in-frame clones and lacks some. The data contain under 150,000 clones, about 80% of them singletons. Sequenced sample: peripheral blood. The receptors stem from a middle-aged woman with acute or convalescent COVID-19.

The chain carries TRBV2 and TRBJ1-2; the D gene is possibly TRBD1 (5 bases). The germline V gene encodes CDR1 SNHLY and CDR2 FYNNEI. The length of the CDR3 is 16 residues. The ends were cut back, 4 bases at V and 5 bases at J, with 20 bases in the middle. CDR3: CASSAVLGADRYGYTF. In DNA, the CDR3 is TGTGCCAGCAGTGCCGTCTTAGGGGCGGATCGATATGGCTACACCTTC.

V is TRBV18 and J is TRBJ1-1; D is undetermined. The CDR3 runs to 14 residues. With 6 bases removed from V and 1 base from J, the gap between germline ends came to 12 bases. CDR1 is KGHSH and CDR2 is LQKENI in the germline V gene. CDR3 region: CASSRADTNTEAFF. CDR3 nucleotide sequence: TGTGCCAGCTCGCGGGCCGACACGAACACTGAAGCTTTCTTT.

This chain joins TRBV19 and TRBJ1-1; TRBD1 aligns across 8 bases. In germline, CDR1 is LNHDA, CDR2 SQIVND (reference sequence). The CDR3 has 14 amino acids. Trimming took 10 bases from V and 5 from J; bases not matched to a gene: 12. The DNA of the CDR3 is TGTGCCACCGAGAGCAGGGGGCTTGGAACTGAAGCTTTCTTT. Translated, it gives CATESRGLGTEAFF.

CDR3 in DNA: TGTGCCAGCAGCCTTAGCGTCGATAGCAATCAGCCCCAGCATTTT. The encoded protein is CASSLSVDSNQPQHF. The rearrangement uses TRBV27 and TRBJ1-5, with unresolved D. Germline lookup yields CDR1 MNHEY and CDR2 SMNVEV (reference sequence). The CDR3 sequence is 15 residues long. Between the trimmed V and J ends, which lost 6 bases and 0 bases, there was a span of 12 bases.

This clone was found once. The CDR3 region is CASSYSPAVTGMNSPLHF. For the CDR3, the DNA is TGTGCCAGCAGTTACTCACCCGCCGTAACAGGGATGAATTCACCCCTCCACTTT. This chain uses TRBV6-2 or TRBV6-3 with TRBJ1-6, with a possible D match to TRBD1 (6 bases). The CDR3 covers 18 residues. Looked up from germline, CDR1 is MNHEY and CDR2 is SVGEGT. V gave up 0 bases and J gave up 7 bases, with 19 bases separating them.

This clone was detected once. The genes are TRBV10-3 and TRBJ2-1; 8 bases line up with TRBD2. The junction had 8 bases not matched to a gene; V was cut back by 4 bases and J by 6 bases. CDR1 is ENHRY and CDR2 is SYGVKD in the germline V gene. This CDR3 is 15 amino acids long. CDR3 sequence reads: CAISASGLALNEQFF. The CDR3 coding sequence is TGTGCCATCAGTGCCTCTGGACTAGCCCTCAATGAGCAGTTCTTC.

The chain couples TRBV19 to TRBJ2-1; no definite D call. Germline loops: CDR1 LNHDA, CDR2 SQIVND (reference sequence). There are 15 residues in the CDR3. Deletions cut 3 bases from V and 0 bases from J, with 9 bases between. The CDR3 reads CASSIPGTSYNEQFF. The DNA of the CDR3 is TGTGCCAGTAGTATTCCAGGAACCTCCTACAATGAGCAGTTCTTC.

The V call is TRBV19, the J call TRBJ1-1; TRBD1 aligns across 10 bases. CDR1 and CDR2 (germline): LNHDA, SQIVND (reference sequence). V lost 9 bases to trimming and J lost 9 bases; unmatched junction nucleotides: 4. The CDR3 runs 11 residues. DNA of the CDR3: TGTGCCAGCTTGACAGGGGGCAAAGCTTTCTTT. Encoded protein: CASLTGGKAFF.

This sequence joins TRBV3-1 (or the pseudogene TRBV3-2) and TRBJ2-3; 7 bases line up with TRBD2. The CDR3 extends over 15 amino acids. V was clipped by 6 bases and J by 3 bases; unmatched bases: 9. CDR1 is LGHDT and CDR2 is YNNKEL in the germline V gene (reference sequence). CDR3 nucleotide sequence: TGTGCCAGCAGTCCCTGGGCAGCGGGGACAGATACGCAGTATTTT. It encodes CASSPWAAGTDTQYF.

This clone has just one count. This rearrangement joins TRBV6-6 to TRBJ2-1; 7 positions agree with TRBD1. This CDR3 has 16 residues. Germline-derived CDR1 and CDR2 are MNHNY and SVGAGI (reference sequence). V dropped 6 bases and J dropped 4; count of bases not matched to a gene: 12. DNA for the CDR3: TGTGCCAGCAGAGCTCCCTCGGGACAGCTGTACAATGAGCAGTTCTTC. It yields the protein CASRAPSGQLYNEQFF.

This rearrangement joins TRBV6-5 to TRBJ1-4; 7 bases match TRBD1. The germline CDR1 and CDR2 sequences are MNHEY and SVGAGI. The CDR3 has 13 residues. The trim removed 6 bases at V and 5 bases at J, leaving 3 bases unmatched. CDR3 amino acids: CASRRQGNEKLFF. The CDR3, as DNA: TGTGCCAGCAGGAGACAGGGAAATGAAAAACTGTTTTTT.

V and J are TRBV6-6 and TRBJ1-1; a possible D gene is TRBD1 (5 bases). This CDR3 is 14 amino acids long. V dropped 2 bases and J dropped 0 bases, with 7 bases sitting between them. Per the germline V gene, CDR1 is MNHNY and CDR2 is SVGAGI (reference sequence). In DNA form, the CDR3 reads TGTGCCAGCAGTTACGACAGCTTGAACACTGAAGCTTTCTTT. Translating gives CASSYDSLNTEAFF.

The V gene is TRBV30, the J gene TRBJ2-4, with D tentatively TRBD2 (5 bases). CDR3 size: 13 residues. Trimming removed 3 bases at V and 8 bases at J, with 14 bases between. CDR1 GTSNPN and CDR2 SVGIG come from the germline V gene (reference sequence). CDR3 sequence: CAWSGDGIDIQYF. The CDR3 nucleotides read TGTGCCTGGAGCGGGGATGGAATAGACATTCAGTACTTC. The full variable domain, in which reference TRBV30 and TRBJ2-4 provide the parts outside the CDR3, is SQTIHQWPATLVQPVGSPLSLECTVEGTSNPNLYWYRQAAGRGLQLLFYSVGIGQISSEVPQNLSASRPQDRQFILSSKKLLLSDSGFYLCAWSGDGIDIQYFGAGTRLSVL.

V is TRBV6-5 and J is TRBJ2-5; no clear D gene. Per the germline V gene, CDR1 is MNHEY and CDR2 is SVGAGI. The V end lost 2 bases, the J end lost 5 bases, and 18 bases lay between the germline ends. This CDR3 comprises 16 residues. The CDR3 nucleotides are TGTGCCAGCAGTTACATGGTAGGAAAGTCCGGGGAGACCCAGTACTTC. Its protein product is CASSYMVGKSGETQYF.

This chain connects TRBV19 to TRBJ1-5; tentative D call: TRBD1 (5 bases). The CDR3 spans 15 residues. Germline CDR1 reads LNHDA; CDR2 reads SQIVND (reference sequence). V shed 6 bases and J shed 4 bases, with 16 bases lying between them. The chain's CDR3 is CASSLGDFGNQPQHF. The CDR3 DNA reads as TGTGCCAGTAGCCTTGGGGACTTCGGGAATCAGCCCCAGCATTTT.

The CDR3 here is CASSWSSGNTIYF. CDR3 coding DNA: TGTGCCAGCAGTTGGAGCTCTGGAAACACCATATATTTT. The V call is TRBV6-5, the J call TRBJ1-3, with D unresolved. Per the germline V gene, CDR1 is MNHEY and CDR2 is SVGAGI. V was pared by 4 bases and J by 0 bases, with 4 bases between. This CDR3 contains 13 residues.

The table lists this clone with a few counts. The rearrangement joins TRBV29-1 to TRBJ1-2, with 12 nucleotides matching TRBD1. Germline CDR1 and CDR2: SQVTM and ANQGSEA. The CDR3 covers 14 residues. J gave up 1 base and V 7 bases, and 4 bases lay outside the gene matches. The CDR3 protein is CSAGTGGFNYGYTF. CDR3 DNA sequence: TGCAGCGCCGGGACAGGGGGCTTTAACTATGGCTACACCTTC.

This chain uses TRBV2 with TRBJ1-1; D is unclear. CDR1 and CDR2 from the germline V gene are SNHLY and FYNNEI. This CDR3 contains 14 residues. V was trimmed by 7 bases and J by 1 base, leaving 13 bases between them. CDR3 sequence reads: CASTLESGNTEAFF. The CDR3 bases are TGTGCCAGCACGTTGGAGAGCGGGAACACTGAAGCTTTCTTT. The full variable domain, rest sourced from reference TRBV2 and TRBJ1-1, is EPEVTQTPSHQVTQMGQEVILRCVPISNHLYFYWYRQILGQKVEFLVSFYNNEISEKSEIFDDQFSVERPDGSNFTLKIRSTKLEDSAMYFCASTLESGNTEAFFGQGTRLTVV.

J is TRBJ1-6 and V is TRBV5-5, with TRBD1 as a possible D gene (5 bases). This CDR3 is built from 14 residues. Germline CDR1 and CDR2: SGHKS and YYEKEE (reference sequence). V lost 5 bases to trimming and J lost 9 bases, with 15 bases between them. CDR3 protein: CASRLDITGSPLHF. The CDR3 region has the DNA TGTGCCAGCAGACTGGACATTACGGGTTCACCCCTCCACTTT.

The chain has TRBV6-2 or TRBV6-3 and TRBJ1-5, with 8 bases lining up with TRBD1. V shed 2 bases and J 2 bases; nucleotides not matched to a gene: 5. The CDR3 is 16 amino acids. Germline V CDR1 and CDR2: MNHEY, SVGEGT. The DNA for the CDR3 is TGTGCCAGCAGTTACAGAGGACAGGGCGGCAATCAGCCCCAGCATTTT. Protein sequence: CASSYRGQGGNQPQHF.

The V and J genes are TRBV6-1 and TRBJ1-6, with a possible D match to TRBD1 (5 bases). This CDR3 comprises 15 residues. Trimming took 2 bases from V and 14 from J, leaving 19 bases between them. Germline CDR1 MNHNS, CDR2 SASEGT. The CDR3 sequence is CASSEPFFSSGALHF. For the CDR3, the DNA is TGTGCCAGCAGTGAACCCTTCTTTTCGTCGGGGGCCCTCCACTTT.

V and J are TRBV15 and TRBJ1-4, with D tentatively TRBD1 (6 bases). Germline V gives CDR1 LNHNV, CDR2 YYDKDF (reference sequence). The germline V and J ends were trimmed by 2 bases and 5 bases, with 15 bases remaining between them. This CDR3 is 16 amino acids long. The CDR3 spells CATSRSRGGGNEKLFF. The DNA of the CDR3 is TGTGCCACCAGCAGAAGTCGAGGGGGTGGGAATGAAAAACTGTTTTTT.

The chain uses TRBV12-3 or TRBV12-4 and TRBJ1-2; 7 bases map to TRBD1. This CDR3 has 11 amino acids. Trimming cost V 6 bases and J 7 bases; bases outside gene matches: 2. The CDR3 sequence is CASRGGRGYTF. The CDR3 DNA follows: TGTGCCAGCAGAGGGGGCCGTGGCTACACCTTC.

The chain employs TRBV19 and TRBJ1-6, with 9 bases identical to TRBD1. CDR3 length equals 15 residues. V lost 6 bases and J lost 8; bases outside the gene matches: 8. Germline CDR1 LNHDA, CDR2 SQIVND (reference sequence). The CDR3 loop reads CASSPRTGVDSPLHF. In DNA form, the CDR3 reads TGTGCCAGTAGCCCAAGGACAGGGGTAGATTCACCCCTCCACTTT. The full variable domain, in which reference TRBV19 and TRBJ1-6 provide the parts outside the CDR3, is DGGITQSPKYLFRKEGQNVTLSCEQNLNHDAMYWYRQDPGQGLRLIYYSQIVNDFQKGDIAEGYSVSREKKESFPLTVTSAQKNPTAFYLCASSPRTGVDSPLHFGNGTRLTVT.

This chain connects TRBV2 to TRBJ2-5, with D maybe TRBD1 (6 bases). CDR1 and CDR2 from the germline V gene are SNHLY and FYNNEI. The CDR3 totals 13 residues. Trimming took off 8 bases at V and 5 bases at J, with 15 bases between the two ends. CDR3 residues: CASRLQGWETQYF. The CDR3 coding sequence is TGTGCCAGCCGATTACAGGGTTGGGAGACCCAGTACTTC.

Only a few counts were recorded for this clone. The rearrangement links TRBV18 to TRBJ2-1; a possible D gene is TRBD2 (6 bases). The CDR3 runs 15 residues. The germline V gene has CDR1 KGHSH and CDR2 LQKENI. V lost 2 bases to trimming and J lost 5 bases, with 13 bases between them. The CDR3 sequence is CASSPYAGTDNEQFF. DNA of the CDR3: TGTGCCAGCTCACCATACGCGGGGACGGACAATGAGCAGTTCTTC.